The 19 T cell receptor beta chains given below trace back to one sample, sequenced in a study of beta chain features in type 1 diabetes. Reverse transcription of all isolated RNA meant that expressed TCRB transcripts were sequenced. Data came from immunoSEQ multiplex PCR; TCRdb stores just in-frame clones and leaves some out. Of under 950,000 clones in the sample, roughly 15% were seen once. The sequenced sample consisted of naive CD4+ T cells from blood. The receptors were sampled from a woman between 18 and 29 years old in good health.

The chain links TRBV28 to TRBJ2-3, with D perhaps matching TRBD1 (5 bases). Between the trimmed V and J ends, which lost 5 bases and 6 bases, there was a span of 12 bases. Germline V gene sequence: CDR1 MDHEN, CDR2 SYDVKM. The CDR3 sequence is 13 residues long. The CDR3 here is CASSVRAPDTQYF. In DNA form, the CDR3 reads TGTGCCAGCAGTGTCAGGGCGCCCGATACGCAGTATTTT.

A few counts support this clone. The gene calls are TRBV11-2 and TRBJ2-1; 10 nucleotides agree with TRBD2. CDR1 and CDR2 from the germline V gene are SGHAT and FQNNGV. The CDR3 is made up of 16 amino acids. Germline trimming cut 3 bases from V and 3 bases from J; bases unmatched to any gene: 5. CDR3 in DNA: TGTGCCAGCAGCTTTGGGGGACTAGCGATCTACAATGAGCAGTTCTTC. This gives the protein CASSFGGLAIYNEQFF.

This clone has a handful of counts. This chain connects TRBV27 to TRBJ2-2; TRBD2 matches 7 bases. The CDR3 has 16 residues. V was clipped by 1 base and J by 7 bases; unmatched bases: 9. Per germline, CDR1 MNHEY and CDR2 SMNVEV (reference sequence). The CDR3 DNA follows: TGTGCCAGCAGTTTATTACCGGGAGGTCGTTTCGGGGAGCTGTTTTTT. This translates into CASSLLPGGRFGELFF.

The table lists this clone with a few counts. CDR3 in DNA: TGTGCCAGCAGCTTAGTGACAGGTCGGAATGAAAAACTGTTTTTT. Amino acid sequence: CASSLVTGRNEKLFF. The chain employs TRBV7-9 and TRBJ1-4; TRBD1 might be the D (6 bases). The CDR3 runs 15 residues. Germline CDR1 SEHNR, CDR2 FQNEAQ (reference sequence). V shed 1 base and J shed 5 bases, with 11 bases lying between them.

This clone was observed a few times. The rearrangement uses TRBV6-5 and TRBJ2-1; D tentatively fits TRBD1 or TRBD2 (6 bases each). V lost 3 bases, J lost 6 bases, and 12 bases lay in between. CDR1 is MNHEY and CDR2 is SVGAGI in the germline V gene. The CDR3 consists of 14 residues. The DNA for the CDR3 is TGTGCCAGCAGTTATCGCGGGACATCCAATGAGCAGTTCTTC. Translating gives CASSYRGTSNEQFF.

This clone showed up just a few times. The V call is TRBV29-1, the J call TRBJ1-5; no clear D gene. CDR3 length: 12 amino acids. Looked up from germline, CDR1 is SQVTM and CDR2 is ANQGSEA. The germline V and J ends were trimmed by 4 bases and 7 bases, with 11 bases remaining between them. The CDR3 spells CSVGEGRQPQHF. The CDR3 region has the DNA TGCAGCGTTGGGGAGGGAAGGCAGCCCCAGCATTTT.

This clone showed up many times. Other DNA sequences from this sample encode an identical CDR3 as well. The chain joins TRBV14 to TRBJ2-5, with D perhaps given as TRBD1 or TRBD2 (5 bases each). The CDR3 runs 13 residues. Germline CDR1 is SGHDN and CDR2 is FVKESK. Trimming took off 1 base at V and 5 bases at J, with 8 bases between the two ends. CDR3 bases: TGTGCCAGCAGCCAAGCCGGGGCGGAGACCCAGTACTTC. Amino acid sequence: CASSQAGAETQYF.

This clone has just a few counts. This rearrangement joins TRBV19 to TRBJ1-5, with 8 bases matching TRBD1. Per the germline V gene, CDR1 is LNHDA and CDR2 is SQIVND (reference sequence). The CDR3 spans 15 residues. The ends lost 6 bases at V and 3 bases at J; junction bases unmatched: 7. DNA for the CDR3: TGTGCCAGTAGAATGGGACAGGCACACAATCAGCCCCAGCATTTT. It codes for CASRMGQAHNQPQHF.

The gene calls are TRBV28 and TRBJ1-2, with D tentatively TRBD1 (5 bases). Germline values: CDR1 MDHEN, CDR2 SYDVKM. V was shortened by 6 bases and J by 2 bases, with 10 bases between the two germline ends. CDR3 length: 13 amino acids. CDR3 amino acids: CASRMTVNYGYTF. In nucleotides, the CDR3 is TGTGCCAGCAGAATGACAGTAAACTATGGCTACACCTTC.

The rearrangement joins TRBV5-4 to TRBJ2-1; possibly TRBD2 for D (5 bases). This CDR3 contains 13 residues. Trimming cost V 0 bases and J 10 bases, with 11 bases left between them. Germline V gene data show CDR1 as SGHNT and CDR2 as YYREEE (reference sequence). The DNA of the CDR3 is TGTGCCAGCAGCTTGGAGGACCGAGGGGAGCAGTTCTTC. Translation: CASSLEDRGEQFF.

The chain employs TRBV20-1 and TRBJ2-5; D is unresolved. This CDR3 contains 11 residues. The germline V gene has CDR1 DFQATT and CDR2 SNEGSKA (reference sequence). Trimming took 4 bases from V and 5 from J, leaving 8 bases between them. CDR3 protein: CSATSRETQYF. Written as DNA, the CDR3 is TGCAGTGCTACCAGCAGGGAGACCCAGTACTTC.

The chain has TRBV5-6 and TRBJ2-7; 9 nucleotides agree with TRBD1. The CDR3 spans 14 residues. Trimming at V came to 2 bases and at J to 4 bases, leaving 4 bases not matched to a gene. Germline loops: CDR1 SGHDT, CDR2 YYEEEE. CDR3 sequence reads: CASSFTGGGYEQYF. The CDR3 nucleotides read TGTGCCAGCAGCTTTACAGGGGGCGGTTACGAGCAGTACTTC.

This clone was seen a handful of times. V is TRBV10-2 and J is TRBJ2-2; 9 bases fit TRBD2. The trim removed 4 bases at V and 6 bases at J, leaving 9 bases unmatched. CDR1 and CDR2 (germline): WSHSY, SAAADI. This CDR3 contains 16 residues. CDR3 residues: CASSGKGLARAGELFF. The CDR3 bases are TGCGCCAGCAGTGGCAAGGGACTAGCTAGGGCCGGGGAGCTGTTTTTT.

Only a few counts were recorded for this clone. The CDR3 spells CASSLSRGREDTQYF. CDR3 nucleotide sequence: TGCGCCAGCAGCTTGAGCAGGGGGCGGGAAGATACGCAGTATTTT. The gene calls are TRBV5-1 and TRBJ2-3; 8 nucleotides match TRBD1. Germline values: CDR1 SGHRS, CDR2 YFSETQ. Germline trimming cut 1 base from V and 5 bases from J; bases unmatched to any gene: 6. The CDR3 covers 15 residues.

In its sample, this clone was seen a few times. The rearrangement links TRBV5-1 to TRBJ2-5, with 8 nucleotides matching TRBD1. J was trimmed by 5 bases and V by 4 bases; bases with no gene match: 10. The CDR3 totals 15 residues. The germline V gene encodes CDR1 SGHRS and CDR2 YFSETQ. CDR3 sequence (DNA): TGCGCCAGCAGCGTTCAGGGGGCGTTGTTGGAGACCCAGTACTTC. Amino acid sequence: CASSVQGALLETQYF.

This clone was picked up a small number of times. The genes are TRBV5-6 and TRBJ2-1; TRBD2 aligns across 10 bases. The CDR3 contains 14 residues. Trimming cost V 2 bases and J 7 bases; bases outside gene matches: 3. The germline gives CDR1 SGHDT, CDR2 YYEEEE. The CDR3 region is CASSLLAGLNEQFF. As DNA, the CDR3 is TGTGCCAGCAGCTTACTAGCGGGACTAAATGAGCAGTTCTTC.

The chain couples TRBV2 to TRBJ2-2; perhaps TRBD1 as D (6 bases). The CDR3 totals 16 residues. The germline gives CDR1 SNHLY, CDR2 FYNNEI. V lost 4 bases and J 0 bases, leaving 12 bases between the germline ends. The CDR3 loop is CASSVSGQTNTGELFF. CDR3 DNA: TGTGCCAGCAGTGTCTCGGGACAAACGAACACCGGGGAGCTGTTTTTT.

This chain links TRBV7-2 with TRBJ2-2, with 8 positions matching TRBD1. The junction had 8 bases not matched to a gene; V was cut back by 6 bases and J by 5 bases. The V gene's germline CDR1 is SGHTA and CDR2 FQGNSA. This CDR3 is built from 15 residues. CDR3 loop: CASRQGVLPTGELFF. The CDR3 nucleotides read TGTGCCAGCAGACAGGGGGTCCTACCGACCGGGGAGCTGTTTTTT.

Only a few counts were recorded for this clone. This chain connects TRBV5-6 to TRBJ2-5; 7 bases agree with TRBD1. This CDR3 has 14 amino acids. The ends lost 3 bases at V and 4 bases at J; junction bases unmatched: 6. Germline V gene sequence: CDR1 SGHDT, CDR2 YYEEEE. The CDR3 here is CASSSTGSRETQYF. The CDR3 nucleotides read TGTGCCAGCAGCTCGACAGGGTCGCGAGAGACCCAGTACTTC.